This note documents a single TCR beta chain sequence. What it binds is unknown. As every portion of the isolated RNA was reverse transcribed, the sequencing read expressed TCRB transcripts. Generated by immunoSEQ multiplex PCR, the TCRdb table keeps only in-frame clones and is missing some. The sample holds 45,000 to 60,000 clones, under 75% seen once. One heparinised draw, averaging around 0.12 L, was taken per donor. The data were taken from a study of beta chain features in type 1 diabetes. Turning to the study itself: Age, gender, cell numbers and subset yield matched between patients and controls. About 98,000,000 sorted cells were examined across all samples.

Trimming at V came to 4 bases and at J to 1 base, leaving 0 bases not matched to a gene. Germline V gene data show CDR1 as ENHRY and CDR2 as SYGVKD. The CDR3 is 14 amino acids. Study conclusions and caveats: Patients with Type 1 diabetes showed moderately but significantly shorter TCRB CDR3s in all four CD4+ subsets. Whatever favoring of shorter templates PCR might show would apply equally to patients and controls.

This TCR was recovered from a woman in her 30s with type 1 diabetes. The chain recombines TRBV10-3 with TRBJ2-7; 11 nucleotides agree with TRBD2. What was sequenced was stem cell memory CD4+ T cells from blood. This chain's CDR3 is CAISGLAGSYEQYF. The DNA for the CDR3 is TGTGCCATCAGTGGACTAGCGGGATCCTACGAGCAGTACTTC.